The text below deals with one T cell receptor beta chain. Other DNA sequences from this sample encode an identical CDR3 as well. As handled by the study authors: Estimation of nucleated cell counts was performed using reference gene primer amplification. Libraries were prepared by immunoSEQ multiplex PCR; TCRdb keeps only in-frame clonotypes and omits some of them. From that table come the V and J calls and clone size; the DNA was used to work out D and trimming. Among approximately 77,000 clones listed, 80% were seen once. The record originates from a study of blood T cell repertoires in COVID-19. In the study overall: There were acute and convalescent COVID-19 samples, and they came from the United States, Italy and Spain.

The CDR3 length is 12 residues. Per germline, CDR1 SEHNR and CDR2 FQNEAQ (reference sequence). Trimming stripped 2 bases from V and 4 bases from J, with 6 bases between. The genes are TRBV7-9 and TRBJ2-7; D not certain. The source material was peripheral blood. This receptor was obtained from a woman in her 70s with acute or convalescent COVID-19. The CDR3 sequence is CASSLSSYEQYF. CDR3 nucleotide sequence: TGTGCCAGCAGCTTAAGCTCATACGAGCAGTACTTC.